What follows are 10 T cell receptor beta chains derived from one specimen sequenced in a study of blood T cell repertoires in COVID-19. Repertoires were generated with immunoSEQ multiplex PCR, while TCRdb's copy carries only in-frame clones and drops some. The table includes more than 150,000 clones, about three quarters detected once. The specimen sequenced was peripheral blood. Receptor source: a woman in her 70s with acute or convalescent COVID-19.

A single count supports this clone. The V call is TRBV10-3, the J call TRBJ2-5; 12 bases fit TRBD2. The trim removed 4 bases at V and 5 bases at J, leaving 2 bases unmatched. The CDR3 spans 14 residues. Germline CDR1 ENHRY, CDR2 SYGVKD. The CDR3 DNA sequence: TGTGCCATCAGTGCTGGACTAGCGGGGGAGACCCAGTACTTC. Translation: CAISAGLAGETQYF.

This clone was observed a few times. The V and J genes are TRBV14 and TRBJ1-2; maybe TRBD1 (6 bases). The CDR3 runs 14 residues. The V and J ends lost 0 bases and 6 bases respectively, with 11 bases between them. Germline loops: CDR1 SGHDN, CDR2 FVKESK. As DNA, the CDR3 is TGTGCCAGCAGCCAAGATCTCACAGGGCATGGCTACACCTTC. This codes for CASSQDLTGHGYTF.

The gene calls are TRBV5-6 and TRBJ1-4; TRBD1 agrees at 9 bases. V shed 4 bases and J 10 bases; nucleotides not matched to a gene: 8. This CDR3 contains 14 residues. CDR1 SGHDT and CDR2 YYEEEE come from the germline V gene. The CDR3, as DNA: TGTGCCAGCAGCCGGACAGGGGATTTTGGAAAACTGTTTTTT. This translates into CASSRTGDFGKLFF.

The chain has TRBV2 and TRBJ1-5; no clear D gene. This CDR3 is 13 amino acids long. CDR1 SNHLY and CDR2 FYNNEI come from the germline V gene. Trimming took 5 bases from V and 5 from J, leaving 10 bases between them. For the CDR3, the DNA is TGTGCCAGCAGTTCCCGGAGCCATCAGCCCCAGCATTTT. Translation gives CASSSRSHQPQHF.

This clone was recorded a few times. CDR3 bases: TGCAGCGTGCGGGACAGCCTCAATCAGCCCCAGCATTTT. This sequence encodes CSVRDSLNQPQHF. The rearrangement joins TRBV29-1 to TRBJ1-5, with 7 bases identical to TRBD1. The CDR3 runs 13 residues. The germline CDR1 and CDR2 sequences are SQVTM and ANQGSEA. With V trimmed by 6 bases and J by 3 bases, 5 bases remained unmatched.

J is TRBJ1-6 and V is TRBV6-5, with 7 bases fitting TRBD1. Germline loops: CDR1 MNHEY, CDR2 SVGAGI. The CDR3 length is 15 residues. V lost 0 bases, J lost 7 bases, and 3 bases stayed unmatched. CDR3 in amino acids: CASSYSGTVNSPLHF. CDR3 coding DNA: TGTGCCAGCAGTTACTCGGGGACAGTAAATTCACCCCTCCACTTT.

The chain has TRBV23-1 and TRBJ1-1; D might be TRBD1 (6 bases). TRBV23-1 is designated an ORF whose function remains uncertain. The CDR3 totals 20 residues. V was trimmed by 3 bases and J by 1 base, leaving 27 bases between them. CDR3 in DNA: TGCGCCAGCAGTCATACTTCGTCCCAAAGAACAGGGTCGGAGAACACTGAAGCTTTCTTT. This translates into CASSHTSSQRTGSENTEAFF.

This clone was counted many times. This rearrangement joins TRBV4-2 to TRBJ2-2; 10 bases match TRBD1. This CDR3 region has 19 residues. CDR1 is LGHNA, CDR2 YNFKEQ, per germline. V shed 4 bases and J 3 bases; nucleotides not matched to a gene: 14. Here the CDR3 reads CASSPRAPGQGSHTGELFF. Here the CDR3 DNA reads TGTGCCAGCAGCCCCCGAGCCCCGGGACAGGGGTCCCACACCGGGGAGCTGTTTTTT.

The chain employs TRBV9 and TRBJ2-1; weak D call: TRBD2 (6 bases). There are 13 residues in the CDR3. V lost 3 bases and J lost 6, with 10 bases in between. In germline, CDR1 is SGDLS, CDR2 YYNGEE. The CDR3 is CASSDQTSNEQFF. The CDR3 bases are TGTGCCAGCAGCGACCAGACTAGCAATGAGCAGTTCTTC. The full variable domain, rest sourced from reference TRBV9 and TRBJ2-1, is DSGVTQTPKHLITATGQRVTLRCSPRSGDLSVYWYQQSLDQGLQFLIQYYNGEERAKGNILERFSAQQFPDLHSELNLSSLELGDSALYFCASSDQTSNEQFFGPGTRLTVL.

The CDR3 coding sequence is TGCAGCGCGGGGGGAGACTATGGCTACACCTTC. The encoded protein is CSAGGDYGYTF. The chain employs TRBV29-1 and TRBJ1-2, with D possibly matching TRBD1 (5 bases). The length of the CDR3 is 11 residues. V lost 7 bases and J lost 3, with 9 bases in between. Germline loops: CDR1 SQVTM, CDR2 ANQGSEA.